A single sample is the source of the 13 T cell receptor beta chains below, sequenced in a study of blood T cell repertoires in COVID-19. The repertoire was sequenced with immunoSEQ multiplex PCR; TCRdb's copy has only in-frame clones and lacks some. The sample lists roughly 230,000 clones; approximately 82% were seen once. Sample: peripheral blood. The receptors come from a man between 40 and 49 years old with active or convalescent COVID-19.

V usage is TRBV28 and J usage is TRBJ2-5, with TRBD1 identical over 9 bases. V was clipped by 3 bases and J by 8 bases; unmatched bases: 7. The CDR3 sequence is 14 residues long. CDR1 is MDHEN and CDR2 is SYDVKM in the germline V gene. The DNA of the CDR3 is TGTGCCAGCAGTTTGGGGACAGGGTCTTTTACCCAGTACTTC. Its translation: CASSLGTGSFTQYF.

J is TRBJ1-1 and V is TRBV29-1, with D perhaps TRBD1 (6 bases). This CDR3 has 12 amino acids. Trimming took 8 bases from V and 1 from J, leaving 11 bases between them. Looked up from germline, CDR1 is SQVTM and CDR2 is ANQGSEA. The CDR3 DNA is TGCAGCACTTTGACAGGGAACACTGAAGCTTTCTTT. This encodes CSTLTGNTEAFF.

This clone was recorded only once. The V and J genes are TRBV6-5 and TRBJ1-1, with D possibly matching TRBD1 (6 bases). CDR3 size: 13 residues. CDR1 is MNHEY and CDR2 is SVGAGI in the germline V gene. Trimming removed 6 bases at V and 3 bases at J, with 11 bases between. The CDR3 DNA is TGTGCCAGCAGCCGTAACAGGGACACTGAAGCTTTCTTT. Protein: CASSRNRDTEAFF.

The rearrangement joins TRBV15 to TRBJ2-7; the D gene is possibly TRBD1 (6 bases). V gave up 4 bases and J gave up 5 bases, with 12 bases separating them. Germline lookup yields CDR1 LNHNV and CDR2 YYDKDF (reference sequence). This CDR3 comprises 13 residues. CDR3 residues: CATSKPTGNEQYF. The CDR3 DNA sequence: TGTGCCACCAGCAAACCAACAGGGAACGAGCAGTACTTC.

CDR3 sequence reads: CASSFGQGSYNEQFF. The CDR3 bases are TGTGCCAGCAGCTTTGGGCAGGGAAGCTACAATGAGCAGTTCTTC. This chain links TRBV5-6 with TRBJ2-1, with D tentatively TRBD1 (5 bases). The germline CDR1 and CDR2 sequences are SGHDT and YYEEEE. This CDR3 contains 15 residues. The V end was cut by 2 bases, the J end by 3 bases, with 12 bases between.

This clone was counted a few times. The CDR3 sequence is CASSARGEAAIYGYTF. Written as DNA, the CDR3 is TGTGCCAGCAGTGCCAGAGGGGAGGCTGCGATCTATGGCTACACCTTC. The chain joins TRBV6-1 to TRBJ1-2; a weak D match, TRBD1 (5 bases). The V end lost 4 bases, the J end lost 4 bases, and 19 bases lay between the germline ends. Germline V lookup: CDR1 MNHNS, CDR2 SASEGT. The length of the CDR3 is 16 residues.

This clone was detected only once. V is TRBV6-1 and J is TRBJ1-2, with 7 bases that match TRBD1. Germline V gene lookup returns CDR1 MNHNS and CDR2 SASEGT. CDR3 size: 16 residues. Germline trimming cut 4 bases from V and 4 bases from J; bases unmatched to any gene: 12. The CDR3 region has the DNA TGTGCCAGCAGTGCCGCCGACAGGGCGAGGGGCTATGGCTACACCTTC. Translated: CASSAADRARGYGYTF.

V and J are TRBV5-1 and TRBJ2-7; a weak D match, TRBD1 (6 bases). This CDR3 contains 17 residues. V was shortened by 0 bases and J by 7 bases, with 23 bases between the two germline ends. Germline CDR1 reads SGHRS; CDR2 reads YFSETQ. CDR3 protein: CASSLASMGQGKGEQYF. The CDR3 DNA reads TGCGCCAGCAGCTTGGCGTCGATGGGTCAGGGGAAAGGAGAGCAGTACTTC. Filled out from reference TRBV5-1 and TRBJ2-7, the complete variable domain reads KAGVTQTPRYLIKTRGQQVTLSCSPISGHRSVSWYQQTPGQGLQFLFEYFSETQRNKGNFPGRFSGRQFSNSRSEMNVSTLELGDSALYLCASSLASMGQGKGEQYFGPGTRLTVT.

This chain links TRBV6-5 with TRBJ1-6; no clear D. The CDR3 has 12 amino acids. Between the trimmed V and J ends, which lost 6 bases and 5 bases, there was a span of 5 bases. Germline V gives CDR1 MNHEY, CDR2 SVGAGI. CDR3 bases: TGTGCCAGCAGAGAGAATAATTCACCCCTCCACTTT. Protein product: CASRENNSPLHF.

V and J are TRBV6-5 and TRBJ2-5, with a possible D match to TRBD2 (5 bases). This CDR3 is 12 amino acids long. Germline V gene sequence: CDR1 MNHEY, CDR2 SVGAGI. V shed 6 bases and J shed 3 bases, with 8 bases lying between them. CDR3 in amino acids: CASSTGKETQYF. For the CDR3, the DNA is TGTGCCAGCAGCACGGGGAAAGAGACCCAGTACTTC.

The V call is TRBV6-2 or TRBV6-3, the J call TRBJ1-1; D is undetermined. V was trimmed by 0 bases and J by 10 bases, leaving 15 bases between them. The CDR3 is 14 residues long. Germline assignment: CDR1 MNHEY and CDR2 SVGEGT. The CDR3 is CASSYSSNTEGAFF. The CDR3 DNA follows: TGTGCCAGCAGTTACTCCAGCAACACTGAGGGAGCTTTCTTT.

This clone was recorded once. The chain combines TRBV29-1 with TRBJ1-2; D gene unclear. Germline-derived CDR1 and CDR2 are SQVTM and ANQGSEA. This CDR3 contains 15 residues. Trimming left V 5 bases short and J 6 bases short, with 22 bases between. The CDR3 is CSVPIGPGMSDGYTF. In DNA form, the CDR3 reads TGCAGCGTTCCTATAGGGCCGGGGATGTCCGATGGCTACACCTTC.

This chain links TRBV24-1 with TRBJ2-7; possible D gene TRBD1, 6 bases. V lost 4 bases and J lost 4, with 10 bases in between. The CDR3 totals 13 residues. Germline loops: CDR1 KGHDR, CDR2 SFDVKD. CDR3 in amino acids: CATSDTGTYEQYF. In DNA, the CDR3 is TGTGCCACCAGTGACACCGGGACATACGAGCAGTACTTC.